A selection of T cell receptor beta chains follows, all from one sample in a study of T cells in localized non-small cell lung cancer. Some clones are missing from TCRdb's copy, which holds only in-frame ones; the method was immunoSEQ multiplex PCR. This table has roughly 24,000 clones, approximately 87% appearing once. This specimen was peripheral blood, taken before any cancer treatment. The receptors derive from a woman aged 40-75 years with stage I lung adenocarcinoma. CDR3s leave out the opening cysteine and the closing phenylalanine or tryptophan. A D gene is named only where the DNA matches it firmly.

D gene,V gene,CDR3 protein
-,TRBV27,ASSLSPTSNEQF
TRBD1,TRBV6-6,ASISGDRATEAF
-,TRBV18,ASSPGVSGTNQPQH
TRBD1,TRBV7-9,ASSLMDRGYSPLH
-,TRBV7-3,ASSGLQGETQY
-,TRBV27,ASSFGGGSYGYT
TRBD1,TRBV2,ASRLRTGTQETQY
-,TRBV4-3,ASSQEERRENEQF
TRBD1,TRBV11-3,ASSPGQAGYT
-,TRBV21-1,ASSPGQIERGYT
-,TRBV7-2,ASSLGVGVYGYT
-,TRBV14,ASSAQVYTEAF
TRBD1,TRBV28,ATHRGYEQY
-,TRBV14,ASSRKATLDTGELF
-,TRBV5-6,ASSMGRGRGYT
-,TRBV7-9,ASSSGTGNQPQH
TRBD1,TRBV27,ASSWDRDRMGHGYT
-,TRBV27,ASSFLRVDTDTQY
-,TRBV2,ASSPSTLSPTEAF
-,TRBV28,ASSLSPMEAF
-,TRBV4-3,ASSRSSVYDGYT
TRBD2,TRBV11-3,ASSPGGSKGHNEQF
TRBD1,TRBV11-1,ASSFTDAAPRGTGELF
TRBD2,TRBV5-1,ASSSPTPGGGETQY
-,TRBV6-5,ASRTEGRGLSEQY
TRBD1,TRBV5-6,ASSPGTGVLYEQY
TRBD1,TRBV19,ASSIWDRGQDEQY
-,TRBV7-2,ASSLKAGGIPSYEQY
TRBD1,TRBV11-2,ASSLGQTNQPQH
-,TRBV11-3,ASSFLTGYTQY
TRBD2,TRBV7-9,ASSSINIAGGLEQF
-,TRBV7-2,ASSEPPRETQY
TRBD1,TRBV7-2,ASSRDRGRHQPQH
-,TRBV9,ASSPRGVGYEQY
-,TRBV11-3,ASSLTGLTYEQY
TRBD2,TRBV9,ASSVSGGTLHGTDTQY
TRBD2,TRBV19,ASRGLASGGTDTQY